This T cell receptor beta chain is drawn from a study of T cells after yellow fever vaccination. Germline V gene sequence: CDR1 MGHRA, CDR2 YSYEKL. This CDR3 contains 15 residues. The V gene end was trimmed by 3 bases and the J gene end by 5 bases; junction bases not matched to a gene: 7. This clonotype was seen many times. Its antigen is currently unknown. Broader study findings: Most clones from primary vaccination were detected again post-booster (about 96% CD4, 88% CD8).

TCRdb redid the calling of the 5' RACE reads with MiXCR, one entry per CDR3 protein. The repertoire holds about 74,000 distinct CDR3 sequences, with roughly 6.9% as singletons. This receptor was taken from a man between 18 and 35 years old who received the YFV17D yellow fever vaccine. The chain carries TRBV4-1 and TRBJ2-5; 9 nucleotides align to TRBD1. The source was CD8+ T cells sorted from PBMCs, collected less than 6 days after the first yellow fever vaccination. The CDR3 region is CASSQTTGGPETQYF. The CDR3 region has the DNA TGCGCCAGCAGCCAGACGACAGGGGGGCCGGAGACCCAGTACTTC.